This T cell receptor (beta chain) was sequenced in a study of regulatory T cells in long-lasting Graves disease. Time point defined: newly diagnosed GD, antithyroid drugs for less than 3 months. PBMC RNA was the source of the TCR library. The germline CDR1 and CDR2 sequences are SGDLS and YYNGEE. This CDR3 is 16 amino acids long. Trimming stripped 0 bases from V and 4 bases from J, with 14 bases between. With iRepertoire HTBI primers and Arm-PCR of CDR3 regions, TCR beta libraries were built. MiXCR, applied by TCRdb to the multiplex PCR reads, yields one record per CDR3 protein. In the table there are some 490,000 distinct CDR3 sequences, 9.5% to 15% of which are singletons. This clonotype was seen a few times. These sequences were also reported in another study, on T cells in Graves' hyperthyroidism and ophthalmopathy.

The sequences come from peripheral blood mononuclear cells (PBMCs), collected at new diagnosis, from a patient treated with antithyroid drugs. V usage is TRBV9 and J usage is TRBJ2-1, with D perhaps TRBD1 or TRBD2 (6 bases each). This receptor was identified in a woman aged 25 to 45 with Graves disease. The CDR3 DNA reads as TGTGCCAGCAGCGTAGTCCCCCAGGGGAGGTACAATGAGCAGTTCTTC. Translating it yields CASSVVPQGRYNEQFF.